The rows below give T cell receptor beta chains drawn from one sample of a study of OX40 agonist ivuxolimab in advanced cancers. Some clones are missing from TCRdb's copy, which holds only in-frame ones; the method was immunoSEQ multiplex PCR. This sample has 90,000 to 100,000 clones; roughly 88% occur once, and the top ten carry 3.5% to 4%. Here the sequenced sample was CD4+ or CD8+ T cells sorted from blood, taken in a trial of the OX40 agonist ivuxolimab. Receptors originate from an adult with an advanced solid tumor such as melanoma, head and neck, liver or kidney cancer. CDR3s include the opening cysteine and the closing phenylalanine or tryptophan. Fields, in order: D gene, V gene, J gene, clone size, CDR3 protein, CDR3 DNA. A D gene is named only where the DNA matches it firmly. A row's size may be missing; if present it is once, few, many or a size class.

d_call: -; v_call: TRBV25-1; j_call: TRBJ1-1; clone_size: once; cdr3_aa: CASSPPGGQAFF; cdr3_nt: TGTGCCAGCAGTCCACCTGGGGGACAAGCTTTCTTT
d_call: TRBD2; v_call: TRBV6-4; j_call: TRBJ2-5; clone_size: -; cdr3_aa: CASSATGTSETQYF; cdr3_nt: TGTGCCAGCAGTGCGACCGGGACTAGCGAGACCCAGTACTTC
d_call: -; v_call: TRBV27; j_call: TRBJ2-5; clone_size: -; cdr3_aa: CASSFSTEHQETQYF; cdr3_nt: TGTGCCAGCAGTTTTTCGACAGAGCACCAAGAGACCCAGTACTTC
d_call: -; v_call: TRBV4-1; j_call: TRBJ1-4; clone_size: -; cdr3_aa: CASARQFFNEKLFF; cdr3_nt: TGCGCCAGCGCTAGACAGTTTTTTAATGAAAAACTGTTTTTT
d_call: -; v_call: TRBV5-1; j_call: TRBJ2-5; clone_size: -; cdr3_aa: CASSLVIWYQETQYF; cdr3_nt: TGCGCCAGCAGCTTGGTTATCTGGTACCAAGAGACCCAGTACTTC
d_call: TRBD2; v_call: TRBV19; j_call: TRBJ2-1; clone_size: -; cdr3_aa: CASSPPGLAGGVGYNEQFF; cdr3_nt: TGTGCCAGTAGTCCCCCGGGACTAGCGGGTGGGGTGGGGTACAATGAGCAGTTCTTC
d_call: -; v_call: TRBV11-2; j_call: TRBJ2-1; clone_size: -; cdr3_aa: CASSPGVMDEQFF; cdr3_nt: TGTGCCAGCAGTCCTGGGGTTATGGATGAGCAGTTCTTC
d_call: -; v_call: TRBV7-9; j_call: TRBJ1-4; clone_size: -; cdr3_aa: CASSADGRVNEKLFF; cdr3_nt: TGTGCCAGCAGCGCGGATGGCAGGGTTAATGAAAAACTGTTTTTT
d_call: -; v_call: TRBV28; j_call: TRBJ2-6; clone_size: few; cdr3_aa: CASSPGLSGANVLTF; cdr3_nt: TGTGCCAGCAGTCCAGGGTTAAGTGGGGCCAACGTCCTGACTTTC
d_call: -; v_call: TRBV6-6; j_call: TRBJ2-2; clone_size: -; cdr3_aa: CASRVYFAGELFF; cdr3_nt: TGTGCCAGCCGCGTCTACTTTGCCGGGGAGCTGTTTTTT
d_call: -; v_call: TRBV19; j_call: TRBJ2-5; clone_size: -; cdr3_aa: CASSPAAAPETQYF; cdr3_nt: TGTGCCAGTAGTCCCGCGGCAGCTCCGGAGACCCAGTACTTC
d_call: -; v_call: TRBV9; j_call: TRBJ2-3; clone_size: -; cdr3_aa: CASSGRRRLGGGTDTQYF; cdr3_nt: TGTGCCAGCAGCGGACGAAGGAGACTAGGAGGTGGCACAGATACGCAGTATTTT
d_call: -; v_call: TRBV6-6; j_call: TRBJ2-5; clone_size: -; cdr3_aa: CASGAAADGKTQYF; cdr3_nt: TGTGCCAGCGGGGCGGCAGCGGATGGGAAGACCCAGTACTTC
d_call: TRBD1; v_call: TRBV5-6; j_call: TRBJ2-7; clone_size: -; cdr3_aa: CASSVGTGGYEQYF; cdr3_nt: TGTGCCAGCAGTGTTGGGACAGGGGGCTACGAGCAGTACTTC
d_call: -; v_call: TRBV5-4; j_call: TRBJ1-5; clone_size: -; cdr3_aa: CASSLSGYSNQPQHF; cdr3_nt: TGTGCCAGCAGCTTGTCTGGGTATAGCAATCAGCCCCAGCATTTT
d_call: -; v_call: TRBV20-1; j_call: TRBJ1-2; clone_size: many; cdr3_aa: CSARKGESYTF; cdr3_nt: TGCAGTGCTAGAAAGGGCGAGAGCTACACCTTC
d_call: -; v_call: TRBV28; j_call: TRBJ2-1; clone_size: -; cdr3_aa: CASSLGSVRGREQFF; cdr3_nt: TGTGCCAGCAGCCTTGGTTCCGTGAGGGGTAGGGAGCAGTTCTTC
d_call: -; v_call: TRBV5-4; j_call: TRBJ2-1; clone_size: -; cdr3_aa: CASSEVNEQFF; cdr3_nt: TGTGCCAGCAGCGAGGTCAATGAGCAGTTCTTC
d_call: -; v_call: TRBV28; j_call: TRBJ2-1; clone_size: -; cdr3_aa: CASSFKVGPSEEAFF; cdr3_nt: TGTGCCAGCAGTTTTAAAGTAGGGCCAAGCGAAGAGGCGTTCTTC
d_call: -; v_call: TRBV6-6; j_call: TRBJ1-1; clone_size: -; cdr3_aa: CASSNVGRRTEAFF; cdr3_nt: TGTGCCAGCAGTAATGTGGGTAGAAGGACTGAAGCTTTCTTT
d_call: TRBD1; v_call: TRBV5-6; j_call: TRBJ2-7; clone_size: -; cdr3_aa: CASSPSDRVSYEQYF; cdr3_nt: TGTGCCAGCAGCCCCTCGGACAGGGTCTCCTACGAGCAGTACTTC
d_call: -; v_call: TRBV6-5; j_call: TRBJ1-4; clone_size: -; cdr3_aa: CASSFDGGNAKLFF; cdr3_nt: TGTGCCAGCAGTTTCGACGGTGGGAATGCGAAACTGTTTTTT
d_call: -; v_call: TRBV7-3; j_call: TRBJ2-3; clone_size: -; cdr3_aa: CASSLPADTQYF; cdr3_nt: TGTGCCAGCAGCTTACCGGCAGATACGCAGTATTTT
d_call: TRBD2; v_call: TRBV28; j_call: TRBJ2-1; clone_size: -; cdr3_aa: CASSSTPLASGRAQGEQFF; cdr3_nt: TGTGCCAGCAGTTCGACTCCCCTGGCTAGCGGGAGGGCGCAAGGTGAGCAGTTCTTC
d_call: -; v_call: TRBV7-9; j_call: TRBJ1-3; clone_size: -; cdr3_aa: CASSLAWGNTIYF; cdr3_nt: TGTGCCAGCAGCTTAGCGTGGGGAAACACCATATATTTT
d_call: -; v_call: TRBV28; j_call: TRBJ2-1; clone_size: once; cdr3_aa: CASSLVRAGSGADYNEQFF; cdr3_nt: TGTGCCAGCAGTTTAGTCCGCGCGGGCTCAGGGGCGGACTACAATGAGCAGTTCTTC
d_call: TRBD2; v_call: TRBV4-1; j_call: TRBJ2-2; clone_size: -; cdr3_aa: CASSLPASSGNSGELFF; cdr3_nt: TGCGCCAGCAGCCTACCGGCCTCTAGCGGGAATTCTGGGGAGCTGTTTTTT
d_call: -; v_call: TRBV6-5; j_call: TRBJ2-7; clone_size: -; cdr3_aa: CASSYSGLTEQYF; cdr3_nt: TGTGCCAGCAGTTACTCAGGTCTGACAGAGCAGTACTTC
d_call: TRBD2; v_call: TRBV25-1; j_call: TRBJ2-1; clone_size: once; cdr3_aa: CASSVPGGALDGNEQFF; cdr3_nt: TGTGCCAGCAGTGTCCCCGGGGGGGCGCTAGATGGGAATGAGCAGTTCTTC
d_call: TRBD2; v_call: TRBV2; j_call: TRBJ2-3; clone_size: -; cdr3_aa: CASSPLAATDTQYF; cdr3_nt: TGTGCCAGCAGTCCACTAGCGGCGACAGATACGCAGTATTTT
d_call: -; v_call: TRBV11-3; j_call: TRBJ2-7; clone_size: -; cdr3_aa: CASSAASYEQYF; cdr3_nt: TGTGCCAGCAGCGCAGCCTCCTACGAGCAGTACTTC
d_call: -; v_call: TRBV7-9; j_call: TRBJ2-3; clone_size: few; cdr3_aa: CASSLGWGTSDTDTQYF; cdr3_nt: TGTGCCAGCAGCTTAGGATGGGGAACTTCTGACACAGATACGCAGTATTTT
d_call: -; v_call: TRBV4-1; j_call: TRBJ2-5; clone_size: -; cdr3_aa: CASSHTARQETQYF; cdr3_nt: TGCGCCAGCAGCCATACAGCCCGCCAAGAGACCCAGTACTTC
d_call: -; v_call: TRBV2; j_call: TRBJ1-1; clone_size: -; cdr3_aa: CASRGRDGGTEAFF; cdr3_nt: TGTGCCAGCAGGGGGAGGGATGGGGGCACTGAAGCTTTCTTT
d_call: TRBD1; v_call: TRBV11-3; j_call: TRBJ2-1; clone_size: once; cdr3_aa: CASSSRDRGFKGEQFF; cdr3_nt: TGTGCCAGCAGCTCCCGGGACAGGGGCTTTAAGGGTGAGCAGTTCTTC
d_call: -; v_call: TRBV4-3; j_call: TRBJ2-3; clone_size: -; cdr3_aa: CASSHSFREVADTQYF; cdr3_nt: TGCGCCAGCAGCCATTCTTTCAGGGAAGTGGCAGATACGCAGTATTTT
d_call: TRBD1; v_call: TRBV5-1; j_call: TRBJ2-7; clone_size: once; cdr3_aa: CASSGRDRDLTYEQYF; cdr3_nt: TGCGCCAGCAGCGGAAGGGACAGGGACCTTACCTACGAGCAGTACTTC
d_call: TRBD1; v_call: TRBV2; j_call: TRBJ2-5; clone_size: few; cdr3_aa: CASSAMGQIEETQYF; cdr3_nt: TGTGCCAGCAGTGCGATGGGACAGATAGAAGAGACCCAGTACTTC
d_call: -; v_call: TRBV19; j_call: TRBJ1-1; clone_size: -; cdr3_aa: CASSMMRHTEAFF; cdr3_nt: TGTGCCAGTAGTATGATGCGTCACACTGAAGCTTTCTTT
d_call: -; v_call: TRBV7-2; j_call: TRBJ2-7; clone_size: -; cdr3_aa: CASSLSQASYEQYF; cdr3_nt: TGTGCCAGCAGCTTAAGTCAGGCGTCCTACGAGCAGTACTTC
d_call: -; v_call: TRBV10-1; j_call: TRBJ2-7; clone_size: -; cdr3_aa: CASSRSGDGYEQYF; cdr3_nt: TGCGCCAGCAGCAGATCAGGGGATGGCTACGAGCAGTACTTC
d_call: -; v_call: TRBV18; j_call: TRBJ2-7; clone_size: -; cdr3_aa: CASSPQGPWMYF; cdr3_nt: TGTGCCAGCTCACCTCAGGGGCCCTGGATGTACTTC
d_call: -; v_call: TRBV5-4; j_call: TRBJ1-4; clone_size: -; cdr3_aa: CASSLDQGRGGEKLFF; cdr3_nt: TGTGCCAGCAGCCTAGACCAGGGAAGAGGCGGTGAAAAACTGTTTTTT
d_call: -; v_call: TRBV28; j_call: TRBJ2-7; clone_size: -; cdr3_aa: CASSHGPSVPSEQYF; cdr3_nt: TGTGCCAGCAGCCACGGCCCTAGCGTCCCCAGCGAGCAGTACTTC
d_call: -; v_call: TRBV5-4; j_call: TRBJ1-2; clone_size: -; cdr3_aa: CAYLLGRGKGYGYTF; cdr3_nt: TGTGCCTACCTGCTGGGAAGGGGGAAGGGCTATGGCTACACCTTC
d_call: TRBD1; v_call: TRBV11-2; j_call: TRBJ1-3; clone_size: few; cdr3_aa: CASSFQTGTVGNTIYF; cdr3_nt: TGTGCCAGCAGCTTCCAGACCGGGACAGTTGGAAACACCATATATTTT
d_call: TRBD2; v_call: TRBV10-2; j_call: TRBJ2-7; clone_size: -; cdr3_aa: CASSETGGGYEQYF; cdr3_nt: TGCGCCAGCAGTGAGACGGGAGGGGGTTACGAGCAGTACTTC
d_call: TRBD2; v_call: TRBV11-2; j_call: TRBJ2-1; clone_size: -; cdr3_aa: CASSFSTSGRPTGTEQFF; cdr3_nt: TGTGCCAGCAGCTTTAGCACTAGCGGGAGGCCCACCGGAACTGAGCAGTTCTTC
d_call: -; v_call: TRBV28; j_call: TRBJ1-6; clone_size: -; cdr3_aa: CASQVRDSPLHF; cdr3_nt: TGTGCCAGCCAAGTTCGTGACTCACCCCTCCACTTT
d_call: -; v_call: TRBV7-2; j_call: TRBJ2-7; clone_size: -; cdr3_aa: CASSFQSYEQYF; cdr3_nt: TGTGCCAGCAGCTTTCAATCCTACGAGCAGTACTTC
d_call: TRBD2; v_call: TRBV5-1; j_call: TRBJ2-2; clone_size: few; cdr3_aa: CASSFRSSGLAGGAAGELFF; cdr3_nt: TGCGCCAGCAGCTTTAGGTCCTCGGGACTAGCGGGAGGTGCTGCCGGGGAGCTGTTTTTT
d_call: -; v_call: TRBV7-3; j_call: TRBJ2-3; clone_size: -; cdr3_aa: CASSLLSTDTQYF; cdr3_nt: TGTGCCAGCAGCTTATTAAGCACAGATACGCAGTATTTT
d_call: TRBD1; v_call: TRBV6-6; j_call: TRBJ2-7; clone_size: -; cdr3_aa: CASSKRPGQGSYEQYF; cdr3_nt: TGTGCCAGCAGTAAACGACCGGGACAGGGCTCCTACGAGCAGTACTTC
d_call: -; v_call: TRBV5-1; j_call: TRBJ1-5; clone_size: -; cdr3_aa: CASSLNSNQPQHF; cdr3_nt: TGCGCCAGCAGCTTAAATAGCAATCAGCCCCAGCATTTT
d_call: -; v_call: TRBV27; j_call: TRBJ2-7; clone_size: -; cdr3_aa: CASSRKLQGYEQYF; cdr3_nt: TGTGCCAGCAGCCGAAAATTGCAGGGCTACGAGCAGTACTTC
d_call: -; v_call: TRBV28; j_call: TRBJ2-1; clone_size: -; cdr3_aa: CASSLLSGSYNEQFF; cdr3_nt: TGTGCCAGCAGTTTATTAAGCGGATCCTACAATGAGCAGTTCTTC
d_call: -; v_call: TRBV5-4; j_call: TRBJ2-6; clone_size: once; cdr3_aa: CASTKMGGTGANVLTF; cdr3_nt: TGTGCCAGCACCAAAATGGGGGGAACTGGGGCCAACGTCCTGACTTTC
d_call: TRBD2; v_call: TRBV28; j_call: TRBJ2-3; clone_size: -; cdr3_aa: CASSLGTSGRATDTQYF; cdr3_nt: TGTGCCAGCAGTTTGGGGACTAGCGGGAGGGCCACAGATACGCAGTATTTT
d_call: -; v_call: TRBV28; j_call: TRBJ2-7; clone_size: -; cdr3_aa: CASSLRRRAWDEQYF; cdr3_nt: TGTGCCAGCAGTCTCCGTCGTCGAGCCTGGGACGAGCAGTACTTC